A selection of T cell receptor beta chains follows, all from one sample in a study of blood T cell repertoires in COVID-19. Repertoires were generated with immunoSEQ multiplex PCR, while TCRdb's copy carries only in-frame clones and drops some. The repertoire holds 100,000 or so clones, with approximately 84% as singletons. What was sequenced was peripheral blood. The receptor set was obtained from a woman between 55 and 75 years old with acute or convalescent COVID-19. Both conserved end residues are part of each CDR3. A D gene is named only where the DNA matches it firmly. For some rows the clone size is stated as once, few or many, or as a class when expanded; others skip it.

clone_size	v_call	j_call	d_call	cdr3_nt	cdr3_aa
few	TRBV7-9	TRBJ2-3	NA	TGTGCCAGCAGAAGGGGGAATGGCGCAGATACGCAGTATTTT	CASRRGNGADTQYF
once	TRBV12-3/TRBV12-4	TRBJ1-2	NA	TGTGCCAGCACCGGAGGGACCTATGGCTACACCTTC	CASTGGTYGYTF
NA	TRBV7-2	TRBJ1-5	NA	TGTGCCAGCAGCTTCGGCAATCAGCCCCAGCATTTT	CASSFGNQPQHF
NA	TRBV28	TRBJ1-4	NA	TGTGCCAGCCTAAGGGCGGGTGCTAATGAAAAACTGTTTTTT	CASLRAGANEKLFF
NA	TRBV25-1	TRBJ1-5	TRBD1	TGTGCCAGCAGTGTCGGGACAGGGGGATCATGGGGCAATCAGCCCCAGCATTTT	CASSVGTGGSWGNQPQHF
NA	TRBV19	TRBJ1-4	NA	TGTGCCAGTAGTACTACAGGCTCTCCGGGGGATGAAAAACTGTTTTTT	CASSTTGSPGDEKLFF
NA	TRBV27	TRBJ2-7	TRBD2	TGTGCCAGCAGGTTAGCGGGGGGGCACAACGAGCAGTACTTC	CASRLAGGHNEQYF
NA	TRBV7-3	TRBJ2-2	TRBD2	TGTGCCAGCAGCTTAGAGGTGCGGGGGGCCCCGAACACCGGGGAGCTGTTTTTT	CASSLEVRGAPNTGELFF
NA	TRBV7-9	TRBJ1-1	NA	TGTGCCAGCAGCTTAGGGGGGGAGGACACTGAAGCTTTCTTT	CASSLGGEDTEAFF
NA	TRBV18	TRBJ1-3	NA	TGTGCCAGCTCACCTATAGACAGTCCCTCTGGAAACACCATATATTTT	CASSPIDSPSGNTIYF
NA	TRBV19	TRBJ2-1	TRBD2	TGTGCCAGTATGGCGGGACTAGCGGGGGGGCGAGCGGATGAGCAGTTCTTC	CASMAGLAGGRADEQFF
NA	TRBV28	TRBJ1-2	TRBD1	TGTGCCAGCAGTTTCCCGGGACAGGGACCCTCCTACACCTTC	CASSFPGQGPSYTF